The subject of this entry is one T cell receptor (beta chain). Its antigen remains unidentified. The data stem from a study of cytomegalovirus exposure and HLA in healthy donors. In the PCR, 60 Vbeta and 13 Jbeta primers were used. Original analysis: In a later analysis, the count reached some 83 million unique TCR beta chains, with approximately 10 million shared. Using immunoSEQ multiplex PCR, the repertoire was profiled, and TCRdb retains in-frame clones only, with some absent. That table supplies the V and J calls and clone size; D and trimming were determined from the DNA. The table shows some 220,000 clones, with just under 80% occurring only once. The V and J ends lost 4 bases and 6 bases respectively, with 13 bases between them. CDR3 size: 14 residues. Germline CDR1 SGHRS, CDR2 YFSETQ. Findings of the study overall: The CMV antigen specificity of a few CMV-associated chains was confirmed through in vitro analysis. Earlier analysis yielded a pattern in which most TCR beta V segments were productive about 90% or about 30% of the time.

The sequencing sample was made of PBMCs. This chain connects TRBV5-1 to TRBJ2-2; maybe TRBD1 (5 bases). This receptor was obtained from a boy aged 10-17 years in good health and CMV-seronegative. The DNA of the CDR3 is TGCGCCAGCAGCGAAAGGGGCCCCCCCGGGGAGCTGTTTTTT. This translates into CASSERGPPGELFF.